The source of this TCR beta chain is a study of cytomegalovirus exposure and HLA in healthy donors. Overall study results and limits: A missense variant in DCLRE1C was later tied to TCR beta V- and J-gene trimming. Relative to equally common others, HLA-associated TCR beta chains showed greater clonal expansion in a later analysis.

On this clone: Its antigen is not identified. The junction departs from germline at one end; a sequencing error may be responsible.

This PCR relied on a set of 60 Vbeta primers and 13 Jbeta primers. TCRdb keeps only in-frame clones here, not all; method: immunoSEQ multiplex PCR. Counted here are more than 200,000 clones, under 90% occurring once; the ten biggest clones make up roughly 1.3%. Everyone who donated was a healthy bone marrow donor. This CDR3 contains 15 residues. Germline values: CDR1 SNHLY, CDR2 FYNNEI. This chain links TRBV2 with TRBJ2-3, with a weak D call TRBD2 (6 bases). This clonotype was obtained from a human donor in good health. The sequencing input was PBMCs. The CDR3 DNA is TGTGCCAGCAGTGAAGCGCGCGGGGACTCAGATACGCAGTACTTT. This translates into CASSEARGDSDTQYF. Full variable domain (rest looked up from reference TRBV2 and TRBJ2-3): EPEVTQTPSHQVTQMGQEVILRCVPISNHLYFYWYRQILGQKVEFLVSFYNNEISEKSEIFDDQFSVERPDGSNFTLKIRSTKLEDSAMYFCASSEARGDSDTQYFGPGTRLTVL.